A single sample is the source of the 2 T cell receptor beta chains below, sequenced in a study of molecular identifiers for immune sequencing clone quantification. TCRdb re-analysed the PCR reads in MiXCR, keeping a single row per CDR3 protein. Of around 460,000 distinct CDR3 sequences in the sample, over 20% were seen once. Sequenced material: naive CD8+ T cells from blood, with Jurkat cell RNA spiked in. Regarding subset: FACS-sorted CD8+CD4-CCR7+CD45RA+ naive T cells. The source is a human donor in good health. Some libraries in this study had Jurkat cell RNA spiked in.

This clonotype was recorded at least ten times. This rearrangement joins TRBV29-1 to TRBJ2-3; D unclear. The CDR3 runs 15 residues. Looked up from germline, CDR1 is SQVTM and CDR2 is ANQGSEA. V was clipped by 1 base and J by 0 bases, with 11 bases between them. The CDR3 reads CSVEGKTGSTDTQYF. CDR3 sequence (DNA): TGCAGCGTTGAAGGGAAGACTGGGAGCACAGATACGCAGTATTTT.

In its sample, this clonotype was seen many times. V and J are TRBV7-9 and TRBJ2-3; 9 bases line up with TRBD2. V gave up 5 bases and J gave up 0 bases; unmatched junction bases: 3. Per germline, CDR1 SEHNR and CDR2 FQNEAQ (reference sequence). The CDR3 is 15 amino acids. This chain's CDR3 is CASSPGLASTDTQYF. CDR3 sequence (DNA): TGTGCCAGCAGCCCGGGACTAGCTAGCACAGATACGCAGTATTTT.